This TCR beta chain was sequenced for a study of CD8 T cells in cerebrospinal fluid in Alzheimer's disease (dated by TCRdb to between 2020 and 2021). Background for the entire study: CSF T cell clonal expansion was assessed with two single-cell approaches: plate-based nested PCR sequencing and droplet-based sequencing. Whether clonally expanded T cells were present in cerebrospinal fluid from healthy elderly individuals and from patients with neurodegenerative disease was tested. In the droplet-based CSF analysis comparing patients with controls, there were ten or so healthy controls (around 11,000 cells) and ten or so patients with MCI or Alzheimer's disease (approximately 9,800 cells). The CSF gene-expression analysis, which included patients with Parkinson's disease, covered a total of roughly 25 samples.

Parkinson's disease patients were included as a neurodegenerative disease comparison group, since antigen-specific T cells had previously been reported in Parkinson's disease blood. All participants were free of acute infectious disease and in good physical condition. Neurodegeneration in patients was confirmed using biomarkers including neurofilament, amyloid-beta and tau. Live CSF cells for droplet-based sequencing were sorted with a live/dead marker. To pellet immune cells, CSF obtained by lumbar puncture was centrifuged at 300g. Each CSF sample was examined for red blood cells, and any sample with blood contamination was excluded. CSF cells were cryopreserved in freezing medium, frozen at -80 degrees C overnight, and then transferred to liquid nitrogen for storage. Before analysis, CSF samples had been stored for less than seven months. Preparation of the library involved 10x single-cell sequencing. 10X Genomics single-cell V(D)J and 5' gene-expression libraries were used to profile CSF cells. An Illumina NextSeq550 was used to sequence CSF single-cell TCR libraries. In the authors' own workflow: After V(D)J reads were mapped to the vdj-GRCh38 alts ensemble 2.0.0 reference, the Cell Ranger vdj pipeline was used to analyse the reads. Clonotypes were defined as cell barcodes sharing the same set of productive CDR3 nucleotide sequences. To link clonality with transcriptional profiles, clonotype information was added to the Seurat v3.0 gene-expression metadata. Any CSF cell with more than 1,800 genes, more than 7,500 UMIs or more than 10% mitochondrial reads was excluded. CDR3-beta sequences were compared against VDJdb to identify TCRs with known antigen specificity. Clone sharing was examined by network analysis using the R package qgraph, in which only TCRs with complete alpha and beta chains were included. TCRdb reprocessed the reads into one record per CDR3 protein sequence, lacking DNA. The V and J calls come from TCRdb's annotation, not from the publication. The table for this sample lists over a thousand distinct CDR3 sequences. Clones ranked in the top ten supply 15% to 20% of the sample.

Study-wide conclusions, independent of this receptor: It was cautioned by the authors that a causal link between EBV and Alzheimer's disease is not established by the detection of EBV-specific TCRs in CSF. The EBV-specific clones were neither the most highly expanded clones nor enriched among patients. Compared with controls, patients with MCI or Alzheimer's disease had a higher percentage of their CSF TCRs made up by the single largest clone. In pooled data, a highly expanded clone (at least 3% of TCRs) occurred in 1 of 10 healthy subjects versus 4 of 6 Alzheimer's patients. Only samples with detectable clones (roughly 11 healthy, 5 MCI, 5 AD, 6 PD) were included in the overall clonality comparison.

Turning to this clonotype: Its antigen target is currently unknown.

The TCR comes from a human donor with Parkinson's disease. The sequencing input was cerebrospinal fluid.

The CDR3 here reads CASSLRGVSTEAFF. The chain couples TRBV7-3 to TRBJ1-1. CDR1 is given as SGHTA and CDR2 as FQGTGA, both from the germline V gene. The CDR3 measures 14 amino acids from cysteine to phenylalanine. There is no recorded DNA.